One and the same sample provided the 2 T cell receptor beta chains below, sequenced in a study of blood T cell repertoires in COVID-19. Some clones are missing from TCRdb's copy, which holds only in-frame ones; the method was immunoSEQ multiplex PCR. The sample yields roughly 180,000 clones, about 82% seen once. Sequencing was done on a sample of peripheral blood. These receptor sequences come from a woman aged 30 to 39 with acute or convalescent COVID-19.

The chain recombines TRBV5-8 with TRBJ2-7, with 7 bases fitting TRBD2. The CDR3 spans 13 residues. Losses at the gene ends were 5 bases for V and 3 bases for J; bases not matched to a gene: 5. The germline V gene has CDR1 SGHTS and CDR2 YDEGEE. CDR3: CASRGGSGYEQYF. The DNA of the CDR3 is TGTGCCAGCAGGGGGGGGAGTGGCTACGAGCAGTACTTC.

The table lists this clone with a count of one. The rearrangement links TRBV13 to TRBJ1-1; a weak D match, TRBD1 (5 bases). Trimming took 0 bases from V and 5 from J, leaving 7 bases between them. The CDR3 has 13 residues. Germline lookup yields CDR1 PRHDT and CDR2 FYEKMQ (reference sequence). The CDR3 DNA sequence: TGTGCCAGCAGCTTAGGGACAGCTACTGAAGCTTTCTTT. Protein sequence: CASSLGTATEAFF.